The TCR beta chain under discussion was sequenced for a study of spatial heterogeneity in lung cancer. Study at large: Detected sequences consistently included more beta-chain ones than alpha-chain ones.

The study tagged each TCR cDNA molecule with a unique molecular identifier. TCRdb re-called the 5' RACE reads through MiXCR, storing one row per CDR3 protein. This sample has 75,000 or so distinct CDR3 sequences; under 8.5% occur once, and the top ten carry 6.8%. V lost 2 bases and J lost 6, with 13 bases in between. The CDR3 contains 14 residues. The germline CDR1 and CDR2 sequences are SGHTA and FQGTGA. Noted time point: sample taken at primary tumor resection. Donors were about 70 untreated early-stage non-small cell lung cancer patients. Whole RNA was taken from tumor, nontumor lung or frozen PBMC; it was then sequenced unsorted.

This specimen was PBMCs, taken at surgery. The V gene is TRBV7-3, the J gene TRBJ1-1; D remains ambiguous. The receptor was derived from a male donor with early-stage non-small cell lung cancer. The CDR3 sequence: CASSLYEWGSEAFF. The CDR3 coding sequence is TGTGCCAGCAGCTTATATGAATGGGGTTCTGAAGCTTTCTTT.